Listed below are T cell receptor beta chains from one sample, sequenced in a study of cytomegalovirus exposure and HLA in healthy donors. Measured with immunoSEQ multiplex PCR; TCRdb has only the in-frame clones, and not every one. The profile covers approximately 150,000 clones, with around three fifths appearing a single time and 2.5% to 3.5% taken by the ten largest. The sequenced sample was PBMCs. All receptors derive from a woman between 25 and 40 years old in good health and CMV-seropositive. Both conserved end residues are part of each CDR3. D genes are given only for firm matches. The listing skips clone size in some rows; elsewhere it reads once, few, many or a size class.

V gene	CDR3 length	clone size	D gene	J gene	CDR3 protein	CDR3 DNA
TRBV7-9	13	few	-	TRBJ1-1	CASSLSIATEAFF	TGTGCCAGCAGCTTATCGATAGCGACTGAAGCTTTCTTT
TRBV4-1	15	-	TRBD1	TRBJ1-4	CASSLRTGLNEKLFF	TGCGCCAGCAGCCTCCGGACAGGGCTTAATGAAAAACTGTTTTTT
TRBV10-3	17	-	TRBD2	TRBJ2-7	CAISGDSGRESSYEQYF	TGTGCCATCAGTGGTGATAGCGGGAGGGAGAGCTCCTACGAGCAGTACTTC
TRBV7-2	13	-	-	TRBJ1-1	CASSRRADTEAFF	TGTGCCAGCAGCCGCAGGGCCGACACTGAAGCTTTCTTT
TRBV10-2	15	-	-	TRBJ1-5	CASSDGRTENQPQHF	TGCGCCAGCAGTGATGGACGGACAGAGAATCAGCCCCAGCATTTT
TRBV6-5	16	-	TRBD2	TRBJ2-2	CASSYVSGGNTGELFF	TGTGCCAGCAGTTACGTGAGCGGGGGGAACACCGGGGAGCTGTTTTTT
TRBV30	13	-	-	TRBJ2-7	CAWSRYITYEQYF	TGTGCCTGGAGTCGCTATATCACCTACGAGCAGTACTTC
TRBV2	14	-	-	TRBJ1-3	CASSEYRSGNTIYF	TGTGCCAGCAGTGAATATAGATCTGGAAACACCATATATTTT
TRBV5-6	16	few	-	TRBJ1-3	CASSRLTEPSGNTIYF	TGTGCCAGCAGCCGACTGACCGAACCCTCTGGAAACACCATATATTTT
TRBV30	14	-	-	TRBJ2-2	CASRLAPNTGELFF	TGTGCCAGTCGACTGGCGCCGAACACCGGGGAGCTGTTTTTT
TRBV30	12	few	-	TRBJ2-7	CAWSVTLYEQYF	TGTGCCTGGAGTGTTACACTATACGAGCAGTACTTC
TRBV28	15	-	-	TRBJ2-6	CATTTGLSGANVLTF	TGTGCCACCACGACGGGACTCTCTGGGGCCAACGTCCTGACTTTC
TRBV19	13	-	-	TRBJ2-1	CASSIRRYNEQFF	TGTGCCAGTAGTATTAGGAGGTACAATGAGCAGTTCTTC